This T cell receptor beta chain was sequenced in a study of immune evolution from preneoplasia to lung adenocarcinoma. Trimming removed 2 bases at V and 0 bases at J, with 11 bases between. The germline CDR1 and CDR2 sequences are SGHVS and FNYEAQ. The CDR3 has 16 residues. Study-level points and caveats: From normal lung to invasive adenocarcinoma, top clone frequencies appeared to decrease. Later-stage lesions appeared to have more T cells, more diversity, less clonality.

As to this clone: What it binds is not known.

The method was immunoSEQ multiplex PCR; TCRdb's version includes in-frame clones alone and lacks a portion of them. The sample lists 5,000 to 8,000 clones, 60% to 80% occurring once. The TCR was taken from a person between 60 and 80 years old with lung adenocarcinoma. Source material: FFPE minimally invasive lung adenocarcinoma tissue. The gene calls are TRBV7-6 and TRBJ2-1; D gene ambiguous. The CDR3 loop is CASSLMATSSYNEQFF. The CDR3 coding sequence is TGTGCCAGCAGCTTAATGGCTACCAGCTCCTACAATGAGCAGTTCTTC.